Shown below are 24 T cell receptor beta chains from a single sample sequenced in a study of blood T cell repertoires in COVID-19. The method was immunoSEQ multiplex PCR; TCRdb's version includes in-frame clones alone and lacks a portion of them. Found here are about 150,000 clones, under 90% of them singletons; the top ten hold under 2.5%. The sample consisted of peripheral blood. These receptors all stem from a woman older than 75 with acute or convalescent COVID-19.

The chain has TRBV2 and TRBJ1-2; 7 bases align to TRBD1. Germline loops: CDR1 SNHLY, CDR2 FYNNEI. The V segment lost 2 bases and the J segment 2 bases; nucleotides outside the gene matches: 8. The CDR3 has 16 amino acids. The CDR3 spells CASSETRQGPNYGYTF. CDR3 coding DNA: TGTGCCAGCAGTGAAACCCGACAGGGCCCCAACTATGGCTACACCTTC.

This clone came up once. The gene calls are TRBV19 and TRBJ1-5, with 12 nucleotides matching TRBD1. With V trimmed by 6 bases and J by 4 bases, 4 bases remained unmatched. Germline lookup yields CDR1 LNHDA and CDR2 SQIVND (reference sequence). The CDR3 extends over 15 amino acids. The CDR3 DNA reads TGTGCCAGTAGCGGGACAGGGGGCGGAAATCAGCCCCAGCATTTT. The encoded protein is CASSGTGGGNQPQHF.

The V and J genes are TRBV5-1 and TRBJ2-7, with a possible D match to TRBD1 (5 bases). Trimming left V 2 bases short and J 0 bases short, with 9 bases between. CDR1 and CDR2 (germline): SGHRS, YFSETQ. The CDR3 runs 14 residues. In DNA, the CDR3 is TGCGCCAGCAGCTTTGACAGTAGCTCCTACGAGCAGTACTTC. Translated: CASSFDSSSYEQYF.

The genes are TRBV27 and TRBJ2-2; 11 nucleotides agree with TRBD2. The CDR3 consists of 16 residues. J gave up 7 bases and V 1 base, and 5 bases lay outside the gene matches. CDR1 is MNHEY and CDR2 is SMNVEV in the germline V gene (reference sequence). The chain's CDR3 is CASSLYLTSGSGELFF. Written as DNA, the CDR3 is TGTGCCAGCAGTTTATACCTCACTAGCGGGAGCGGGGAGCTGTTTTTT.

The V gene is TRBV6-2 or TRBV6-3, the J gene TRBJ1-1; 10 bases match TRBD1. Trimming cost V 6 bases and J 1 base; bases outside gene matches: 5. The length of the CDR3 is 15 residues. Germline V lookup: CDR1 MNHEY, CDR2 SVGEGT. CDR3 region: CASSGTGVSNTEAFF. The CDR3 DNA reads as TGTGCCAGCAGCGGGACAGGGGTATCGAACACTGAAGCTTTCTTT.

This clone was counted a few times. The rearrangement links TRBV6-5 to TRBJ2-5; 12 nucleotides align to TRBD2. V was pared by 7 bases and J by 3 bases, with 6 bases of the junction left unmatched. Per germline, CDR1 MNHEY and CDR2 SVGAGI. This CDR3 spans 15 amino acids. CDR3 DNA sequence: TGTGCCAGCAACCTACTAGCGGGGGGAAAAGAGACCCAGTACTTC. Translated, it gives CASNLLAGGKETQYF.

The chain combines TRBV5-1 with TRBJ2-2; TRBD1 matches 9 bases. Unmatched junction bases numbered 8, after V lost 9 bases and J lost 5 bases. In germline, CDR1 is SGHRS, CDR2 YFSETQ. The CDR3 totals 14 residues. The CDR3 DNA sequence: TGCGCCACTAATGCGGGACAGGGTACCGGGGAGCTGTTTTTT. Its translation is CATNAGQGTGELFF. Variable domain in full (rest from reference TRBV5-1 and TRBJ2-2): KAGVTQTPRYLIKTRGQQVTLSCSPISGHRSVSWYQQTPGQGLQFLFEYFSETQRNKGNFPGRFSGRQFSNSRSEMNVSTLELGDSALYLCATNAGQGTGELFFGEGSRLTVL.

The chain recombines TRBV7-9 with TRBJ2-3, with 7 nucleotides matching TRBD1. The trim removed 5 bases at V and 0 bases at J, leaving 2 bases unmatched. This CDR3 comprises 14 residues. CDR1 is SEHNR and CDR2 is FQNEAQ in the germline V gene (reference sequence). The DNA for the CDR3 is TGTGCCAGCAGCCGGGGACAGAGCACAGATACGCAGTATTTT. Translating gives CASSRGQSTDTQYF. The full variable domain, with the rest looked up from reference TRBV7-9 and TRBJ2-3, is DTGVSQNPRHKITKRGQNVTFRCDPISEHNRLYWYRQTLGQGPEFLTYFQNEAQLEKSRLLSDRFSAERPKGSFSTLEIQRTEQGDSAMYLCASSRGQSTDTQYFGPGTRLTVL.

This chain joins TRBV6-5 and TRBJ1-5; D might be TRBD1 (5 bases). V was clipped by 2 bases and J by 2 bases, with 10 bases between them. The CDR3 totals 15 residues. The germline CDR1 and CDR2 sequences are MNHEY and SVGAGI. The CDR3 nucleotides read TGTGCCAGCAGTTACACAAGGGGTGGCAATCAGCCCCAGCATTTT. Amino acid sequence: CASSYTRGGNQPQHF.

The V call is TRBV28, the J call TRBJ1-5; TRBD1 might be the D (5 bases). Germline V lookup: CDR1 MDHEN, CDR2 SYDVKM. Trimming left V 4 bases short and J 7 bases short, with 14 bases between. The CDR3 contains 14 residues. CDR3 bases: TGTGCCAGCAGTTCCCGACAGAACCAGCAGCCCCAGCATTTT. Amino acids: CASSSRQNQQPQHF.

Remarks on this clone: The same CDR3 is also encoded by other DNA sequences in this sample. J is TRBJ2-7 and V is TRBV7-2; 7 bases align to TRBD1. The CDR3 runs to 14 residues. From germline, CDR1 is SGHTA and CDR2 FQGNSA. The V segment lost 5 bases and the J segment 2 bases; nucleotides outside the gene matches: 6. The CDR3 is CASSPRQGPYEQYF. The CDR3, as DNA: TGTGCCAGCAGCCCCAGACAGGGCCCCTACGAGCAGTACTTC.

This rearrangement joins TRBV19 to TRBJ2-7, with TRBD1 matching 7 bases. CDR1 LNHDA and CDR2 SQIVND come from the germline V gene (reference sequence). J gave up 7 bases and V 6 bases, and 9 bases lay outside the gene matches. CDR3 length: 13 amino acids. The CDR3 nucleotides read TGTGCCAGTAGCTCCGACAGGGCGGGTGAGCAGTACTTC. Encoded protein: CASSSDRAGEQYF.

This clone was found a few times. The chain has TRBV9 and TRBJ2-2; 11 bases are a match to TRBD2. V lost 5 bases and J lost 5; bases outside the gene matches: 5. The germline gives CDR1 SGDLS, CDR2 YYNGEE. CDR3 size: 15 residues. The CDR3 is CASRGTSGYTGELFF. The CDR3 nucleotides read TGTGCCAGCAGGGGGACTAGCGGATATACCGGGGAGCTGTTTTTT.

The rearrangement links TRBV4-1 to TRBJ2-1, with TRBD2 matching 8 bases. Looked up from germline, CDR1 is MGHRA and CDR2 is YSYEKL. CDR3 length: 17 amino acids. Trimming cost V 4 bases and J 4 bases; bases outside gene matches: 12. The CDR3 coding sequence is TGCGCCAGCAGCCCGGATAGAGGACGGGGGGGATACAATGAGCAGTTCTTC. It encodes CASSPDRGRGGYNEQFF.

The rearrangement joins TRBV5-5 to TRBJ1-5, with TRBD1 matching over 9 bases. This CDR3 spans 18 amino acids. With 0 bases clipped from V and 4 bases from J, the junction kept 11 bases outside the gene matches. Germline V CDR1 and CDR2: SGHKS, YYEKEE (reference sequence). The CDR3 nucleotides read TGTGCCAGCAGCTTGGGATTGGGGGGGACAGGGAATAATCAGCCCCAGCATTTT. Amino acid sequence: CASSLGLGGTGNNQPQHF.

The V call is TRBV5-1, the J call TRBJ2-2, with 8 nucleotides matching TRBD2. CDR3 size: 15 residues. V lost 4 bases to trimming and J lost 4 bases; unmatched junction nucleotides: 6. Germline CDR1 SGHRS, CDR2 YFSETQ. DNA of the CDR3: TGCGCCAGCAGCCGTAGCGGGATTGGCACCGGGGAGCTGTTTTTT. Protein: CASSRSGIGTGELFF.

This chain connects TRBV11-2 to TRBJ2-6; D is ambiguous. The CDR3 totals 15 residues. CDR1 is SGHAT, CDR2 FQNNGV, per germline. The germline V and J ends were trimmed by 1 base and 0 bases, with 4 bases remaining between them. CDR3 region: CASSLVSSGANVLTF. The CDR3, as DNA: TGTGCCAGCAGCTTAGTCAGCTCTGGGGCCAACGTCCTGACTTTC.

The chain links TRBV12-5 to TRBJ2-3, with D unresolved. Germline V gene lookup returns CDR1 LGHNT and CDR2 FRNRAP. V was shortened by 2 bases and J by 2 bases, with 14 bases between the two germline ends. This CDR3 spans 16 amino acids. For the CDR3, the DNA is TGTGCTAGTGGTTTGTATGGCGGCAGCCACACAGATACGCAGTATTTT. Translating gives CASGLYGGSHTDTQYF.

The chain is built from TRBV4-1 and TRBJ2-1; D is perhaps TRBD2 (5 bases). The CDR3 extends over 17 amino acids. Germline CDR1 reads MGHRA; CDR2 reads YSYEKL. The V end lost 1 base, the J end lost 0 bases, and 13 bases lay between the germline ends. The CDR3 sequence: CASSQGPSGSSYNEQFF. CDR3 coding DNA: TGCGCCAGCAGCCAAGGGCCCTCGGGAAGCTCCTACAATGAGCAGTTCTTC.

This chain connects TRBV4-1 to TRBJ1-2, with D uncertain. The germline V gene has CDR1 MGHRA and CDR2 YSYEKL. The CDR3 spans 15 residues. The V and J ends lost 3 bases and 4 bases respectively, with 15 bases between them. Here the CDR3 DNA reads TGCGCCAGCAGCCACCCCCCCCGGGGAACCTATGGCTACACCTTC. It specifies CASSHPPRGTYGYTF.

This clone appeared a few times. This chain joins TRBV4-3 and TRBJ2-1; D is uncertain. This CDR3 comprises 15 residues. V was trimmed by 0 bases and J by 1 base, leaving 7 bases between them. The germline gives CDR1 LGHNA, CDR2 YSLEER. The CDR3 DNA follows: TGCGCCAGCAGCCAAGAATACGCGTCCTACAATGAGCAGTTCTTC. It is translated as CASSQEYASYNEQFF.

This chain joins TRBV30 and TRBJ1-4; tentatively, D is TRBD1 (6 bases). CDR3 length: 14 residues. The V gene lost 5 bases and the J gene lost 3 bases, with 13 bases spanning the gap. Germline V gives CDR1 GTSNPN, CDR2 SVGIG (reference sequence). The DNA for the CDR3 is TGTGCCTGGGGCCCCACAGGGCCTAATGAAAAACTGTTTTTT. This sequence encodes CAWGPTGPNEKLFF.

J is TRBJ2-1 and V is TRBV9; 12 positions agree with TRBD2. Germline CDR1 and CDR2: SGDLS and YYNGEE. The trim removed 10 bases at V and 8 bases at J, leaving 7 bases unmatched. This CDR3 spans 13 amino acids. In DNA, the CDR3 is TGTGCCTCTAGCGGGGGGGCCATCGATGAGCAGTTCTTC. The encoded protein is CASSGGAIDEQFF.

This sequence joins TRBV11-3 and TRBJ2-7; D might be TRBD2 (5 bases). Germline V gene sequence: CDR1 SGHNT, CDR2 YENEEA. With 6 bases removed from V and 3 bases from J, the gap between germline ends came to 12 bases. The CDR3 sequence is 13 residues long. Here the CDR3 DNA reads TGTGCCAGCAGTCGAGGGTTGGGCTACGAGCAGTACTTC. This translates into CASSRGLGYEQYF.